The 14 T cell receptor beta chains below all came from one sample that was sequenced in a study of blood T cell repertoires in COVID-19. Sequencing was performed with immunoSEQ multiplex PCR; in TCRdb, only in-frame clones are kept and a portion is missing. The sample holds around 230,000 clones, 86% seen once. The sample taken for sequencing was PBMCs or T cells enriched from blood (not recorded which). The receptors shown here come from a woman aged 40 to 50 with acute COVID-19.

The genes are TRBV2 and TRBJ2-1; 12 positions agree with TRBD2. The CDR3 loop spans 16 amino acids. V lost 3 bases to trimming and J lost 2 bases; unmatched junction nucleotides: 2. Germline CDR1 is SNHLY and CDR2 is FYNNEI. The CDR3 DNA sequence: TGTGCCAGCAGTGAGGCTAGCGGGGGGGCCTACAATGAGCAGTTCTTC. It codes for CASSEASGGAYNEQFF.

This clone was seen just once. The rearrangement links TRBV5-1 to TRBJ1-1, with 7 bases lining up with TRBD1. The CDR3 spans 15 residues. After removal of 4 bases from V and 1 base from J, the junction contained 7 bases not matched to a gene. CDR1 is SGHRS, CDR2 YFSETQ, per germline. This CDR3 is CASSTGQDWNTEAFF. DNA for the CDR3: TGCGCCAGCAGCACAGGACAGGACTGGAACACTGAAGCTTTCTTT.

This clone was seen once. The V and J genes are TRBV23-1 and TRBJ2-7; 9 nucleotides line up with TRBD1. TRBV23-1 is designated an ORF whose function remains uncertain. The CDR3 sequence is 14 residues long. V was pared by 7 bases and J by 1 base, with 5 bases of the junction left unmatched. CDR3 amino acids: CASKQGARSYEQYV. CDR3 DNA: TGCGCCAGCAAACAGGGGGCTCGATCCTACGAGCAGTACGTC.

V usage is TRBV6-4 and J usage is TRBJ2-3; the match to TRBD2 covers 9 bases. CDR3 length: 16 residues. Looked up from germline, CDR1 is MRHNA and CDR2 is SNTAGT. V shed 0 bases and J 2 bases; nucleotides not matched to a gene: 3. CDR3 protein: CASSDSQRGDTDTQYF. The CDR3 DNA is TGTGCCAGCAGTGACTCCCAGCGGGGGGACACAGATACGCAGTATTTT.

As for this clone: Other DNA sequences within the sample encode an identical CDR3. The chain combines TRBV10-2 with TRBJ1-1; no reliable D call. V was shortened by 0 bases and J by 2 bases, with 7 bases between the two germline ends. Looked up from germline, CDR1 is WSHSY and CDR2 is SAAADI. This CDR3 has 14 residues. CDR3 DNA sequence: TGCGCCAGCAGTGAGTCACGGGGTAACACTGAAGCTTTCTTT. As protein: CASSESRGNTEAFF.

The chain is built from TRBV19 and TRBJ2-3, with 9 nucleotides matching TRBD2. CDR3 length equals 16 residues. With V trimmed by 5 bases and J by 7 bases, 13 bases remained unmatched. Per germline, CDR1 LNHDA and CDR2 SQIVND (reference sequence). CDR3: CASSPQRGARLNTQYF. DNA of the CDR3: TGTGCCAGTAGTCCCCAGCGGGGGGCTCGATTGAATACGCAGTATTTT. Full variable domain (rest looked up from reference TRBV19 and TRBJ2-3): DGGITQSPKYLFRKEGQNVTLSCEQNLNHDAMYWYRQDPGQGLRLIYYSQIVNDFQKGDIAEGYSVSREKKESFPLTVTSAQKNPTAFYLCASSPQRGARLNTQYFGPGTRLTVL.

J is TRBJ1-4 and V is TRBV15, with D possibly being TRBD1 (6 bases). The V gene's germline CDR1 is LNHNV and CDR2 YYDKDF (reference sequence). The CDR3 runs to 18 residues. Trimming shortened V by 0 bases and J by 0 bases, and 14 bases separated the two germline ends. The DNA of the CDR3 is TGTGCCACCAGCAGAGATTATAGGGGGTTCGCAACTAATGAAAAACTGTTTTTT. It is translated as CATSRDYRGFATNEKLFF.

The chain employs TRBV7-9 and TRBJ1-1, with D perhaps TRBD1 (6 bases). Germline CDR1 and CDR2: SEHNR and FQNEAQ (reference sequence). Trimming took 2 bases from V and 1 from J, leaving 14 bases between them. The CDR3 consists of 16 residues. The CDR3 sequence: CASSLIPQGTNTEAFF. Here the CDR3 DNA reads TGTGCCAGCAGCTTAATCCCCCAGGGGACGAACACTGAAGCTTTCTTT.

The CDR3, as DNA: TGTGCCAGCAGTCCGGGACAGGGAAACTATGGCTACACCTTC. Protein: CASSPGQGNYGYTF. The rearrangement links TRBV27 to TRBJ1-2, with 9 bases lining up with TRBD1. Germline CDR1 and CDR2: MNHEY and SMNVEV (reference sequence). The ends lost 5 bases at V and 2 bases at J; junction bases unmatched: 3. CDR3 length: 14 amino acids.

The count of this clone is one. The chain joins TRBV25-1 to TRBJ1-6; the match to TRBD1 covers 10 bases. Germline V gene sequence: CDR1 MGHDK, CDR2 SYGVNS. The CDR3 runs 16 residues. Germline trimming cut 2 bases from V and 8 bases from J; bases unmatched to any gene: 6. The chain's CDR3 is CASSENRGTGDSPLHF. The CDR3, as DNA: TGTGCCAGCAGTGAAAATAGGGGGACAGGGGATTCACCCCTCCACTTT.

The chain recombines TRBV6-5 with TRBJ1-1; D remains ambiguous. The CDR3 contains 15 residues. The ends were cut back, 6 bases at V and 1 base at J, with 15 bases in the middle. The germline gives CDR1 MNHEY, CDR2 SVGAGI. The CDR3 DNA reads TGTGCCAGCAGGCCCGCTCTTTTACAGAACACTGAAGCTTTCTTT. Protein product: CASRPALLQNTEAFF.

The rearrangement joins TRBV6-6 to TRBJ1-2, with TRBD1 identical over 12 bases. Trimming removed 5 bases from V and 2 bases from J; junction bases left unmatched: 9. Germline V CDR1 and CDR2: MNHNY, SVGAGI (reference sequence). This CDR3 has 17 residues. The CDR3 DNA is TGTGCCAGCAGTCACCGGGACAGGGGGCGAGGGAACTATGGCTACACCTTC. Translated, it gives CASSHRDRGRGNYGYTF.

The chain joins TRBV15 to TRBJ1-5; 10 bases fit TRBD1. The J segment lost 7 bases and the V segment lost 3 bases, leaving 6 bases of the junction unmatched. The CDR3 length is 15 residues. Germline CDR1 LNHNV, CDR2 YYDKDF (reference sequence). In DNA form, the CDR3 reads TGTGCCACCAGCAGTAGACAGGGGGCAAAACAGCCCCAGCATTTT. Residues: CATSSRQGAKQPQHF.

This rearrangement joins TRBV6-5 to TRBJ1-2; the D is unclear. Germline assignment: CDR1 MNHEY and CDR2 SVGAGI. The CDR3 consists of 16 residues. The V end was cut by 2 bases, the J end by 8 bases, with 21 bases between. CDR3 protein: CASSYPLNGFPGGYTF. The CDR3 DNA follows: TGTGCCAGCAGTTACCCCCTAAACGGATTCCCCGGGGGCTACACCTTC.